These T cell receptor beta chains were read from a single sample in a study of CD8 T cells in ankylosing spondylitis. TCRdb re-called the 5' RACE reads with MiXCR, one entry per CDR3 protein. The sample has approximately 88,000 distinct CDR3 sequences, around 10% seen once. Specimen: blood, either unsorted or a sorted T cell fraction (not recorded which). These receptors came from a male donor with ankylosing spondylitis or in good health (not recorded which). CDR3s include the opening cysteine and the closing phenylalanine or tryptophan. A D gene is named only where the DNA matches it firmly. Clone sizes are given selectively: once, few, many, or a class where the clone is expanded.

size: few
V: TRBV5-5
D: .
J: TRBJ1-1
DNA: TGTGCCAGCAGCAAACAAGGACAGAACACTGAAGCTTTCTTT
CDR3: CASSKQGQNTEAFF

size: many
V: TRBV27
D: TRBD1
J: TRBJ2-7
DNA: TGTGCCAGCAGTACAAATACTCCGGGACAGGGTGATGTCTACGAGCAGTACTTC
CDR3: CASSTNTPGQGDVYEQYF

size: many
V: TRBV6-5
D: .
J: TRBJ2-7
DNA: TGTGCCAGCAGTTACTCGGGCCAGGGCTACTCCTACGAGCAGTACTTC
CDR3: CASSYSGQGYSYEQYF

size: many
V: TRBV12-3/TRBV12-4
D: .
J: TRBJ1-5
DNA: TGTGCCAGCAGTTTGGATGTGGGTAGCAATCAGCCCCAGCATTTT
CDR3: CASSLDVGSNQPQHF

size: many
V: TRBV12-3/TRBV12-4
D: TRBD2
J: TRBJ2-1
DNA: TGTGCCAGCAGCCTGGCTAGCGGGGGGGCCTCGTTCTTC
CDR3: CASSLASGGASFF

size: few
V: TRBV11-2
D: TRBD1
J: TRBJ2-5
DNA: TGTGCCAGCAGCTGGGACAGGGTGGTTTCGTCGGCTCAAGAGACCCAGTACTTC
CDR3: CASSWDRVVSSAQETQYF

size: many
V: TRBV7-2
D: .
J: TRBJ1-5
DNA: TGTGCCAGCAGGATCCCCCCTAATCAGCCCCAGCATTTT
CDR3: CASRIPPNQPQHF

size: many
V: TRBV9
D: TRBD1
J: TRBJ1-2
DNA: TGTGCCAGCAGCGCCACGCCGGGACAGGGGGCTGGCTACACCTTC
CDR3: CASSATPGQGAGYTF

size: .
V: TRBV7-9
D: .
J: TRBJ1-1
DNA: TGTGCCAGCAGGAACATGATAGACACTGAAGCTTTCTTT
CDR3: CASRNMIDTEAFF

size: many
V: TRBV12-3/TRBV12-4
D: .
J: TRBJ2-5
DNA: TGTGCCAGCAGCTTGGTCAGGGCCGCCCGAGAGACCCAGTACTTC
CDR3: CASSLVRAARETQYF

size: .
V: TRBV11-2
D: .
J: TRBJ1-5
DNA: TGTGCCAGCAGCGAGGGGGGGGCGCGTCTCAATCAGCCCCAGCATTTT
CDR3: CASSEGGARLNQPQHF

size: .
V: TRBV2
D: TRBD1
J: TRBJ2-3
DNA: TGTGCCAGAGGAGACCGGGACAGTAACACAGATACGCAGTATTTT
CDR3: CARGDRDSNTDTQYF

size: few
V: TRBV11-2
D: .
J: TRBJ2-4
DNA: TGTGCCAGCAGCTTATATAGTGCTAGCTTCACTACTTTAGCCAAAAACATTCAGTACTTC
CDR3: CASSLYSASFTTLAKNIQYF

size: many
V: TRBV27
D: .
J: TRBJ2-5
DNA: TGTGCCAGCAGTTTGGGAGGGGGCCGAGAGACCCAGTACTTC
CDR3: CASSLGGGRETQYF

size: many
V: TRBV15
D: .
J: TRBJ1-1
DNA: TGTGCCACCAGCAGAGGGAACGGGAACACTGAAGCTTTCTTT
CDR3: CATSRGNGNTEAFF

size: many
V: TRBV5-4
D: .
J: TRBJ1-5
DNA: TGTGCCAGCAGCCTAGACATGGGTCAGCCCCAGCATTTT
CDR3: CASSLDMGQPQHF

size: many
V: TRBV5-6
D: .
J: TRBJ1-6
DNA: TGTGCCAGCAAGGGTAGTGGCAGGGCAGGTTCACCCCTCCACTTT
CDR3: CASKGSGRAGSPLHF

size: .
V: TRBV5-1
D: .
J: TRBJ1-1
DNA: TGCGCCAGCAGCTTGGTAATCAGGACTGAAGCTTTCTTT
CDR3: CASSLVIRTEAFF

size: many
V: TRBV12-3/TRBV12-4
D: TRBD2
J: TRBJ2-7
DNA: TGTGCCAGCAGTCCTAGCGGGGGGCCCTCCTACGAGCAGTACTTC
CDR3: CASSPSGGPSYEQYF

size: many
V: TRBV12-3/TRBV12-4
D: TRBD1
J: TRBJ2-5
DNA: TGTGCCAGCAGTTCCGACAGGGGCGGGGAGACCCAGTACTTC
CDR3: CASSSDRGGETQYF

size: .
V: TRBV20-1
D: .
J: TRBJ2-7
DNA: TGCAGTGCTAAGGCGGGCTCCTACGAGCAGTACTTC
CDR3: CSAKAGSYEQYF

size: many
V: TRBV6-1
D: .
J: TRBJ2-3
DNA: TGTGCCAGCATAGGAGAAGCGGATACGCAGTATTTT
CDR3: CASIGEADTQYF

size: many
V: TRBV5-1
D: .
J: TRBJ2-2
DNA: TGCGCCAGCAGCTTGGGTACAGGGACCACCGGGGAGCTGTTTTTT
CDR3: CASSLGTGTTGELFF

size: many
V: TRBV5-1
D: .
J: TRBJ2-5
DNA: TGTGCCAGCAGTTTTGAGGAGACCCAGTACTTC
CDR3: CASSFEETQYF

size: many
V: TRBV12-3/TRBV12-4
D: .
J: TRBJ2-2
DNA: TGTGCCAATAAAGAAGGCGGGGTAGGGGAGCTGTTTTTT
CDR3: CANKEGGVGELFF

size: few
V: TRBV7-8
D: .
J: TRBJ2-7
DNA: TGTGCCAGCAGCTTAAGGCAGCGAACCTACGAGCAGTACTTC
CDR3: CASSLRQRTYEQYF

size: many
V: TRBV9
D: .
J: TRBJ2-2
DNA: TGTGCCAGCAGCTCCCGAAGGGCCAAACCCTCGAACACCGGGGAGCTGTTTTTT
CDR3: CASSSRRAKPSNTGELFF

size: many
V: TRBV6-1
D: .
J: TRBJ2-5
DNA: TGTGCCAGCAGTCATGACCTTCAAGAGACCCAGTACTTC
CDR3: CASSHDLQETQYF

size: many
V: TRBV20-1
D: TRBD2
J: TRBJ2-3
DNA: TGCAGTGCGGCTAGCGGGGGGCGCACAGATACGCAGTATTTT
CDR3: CSAASGGRTDTQYF

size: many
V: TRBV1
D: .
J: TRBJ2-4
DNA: TGCACCAGCCCCCAGCGGGGCCCTAGGGGAGCCAAAAACATTCAGTACTTC
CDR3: CTSPQRGPRGAKNIQYF

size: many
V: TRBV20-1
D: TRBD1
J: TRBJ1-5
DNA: TGCAGTGCCCCCGGGACAGGGGGCAATCAGCCCCAGCATTTT
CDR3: CSAPGTGGNQPQHF

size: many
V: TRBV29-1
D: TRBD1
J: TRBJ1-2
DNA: TGCAGCGTCGACCCCCGGGACAGGGGGAACTATGGCTACACCTTC
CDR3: CSVDPRDRGNYGYTF

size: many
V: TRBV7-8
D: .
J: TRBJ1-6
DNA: TGTGCCAGCAGCTTAGCAGCCAGGGGAAACTCACCCCTCCACTTT
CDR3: CASSLAARGNSPLHF

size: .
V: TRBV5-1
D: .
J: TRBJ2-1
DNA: TGCGCCAGCAGCTTGGATCCGGGGTGGGGCAATGAGCAGTTCTTC
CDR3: CASSLDPGWGNEQFF